This passage covers 2 T cell receptor beta chains from one sample sequenced in a study of molecular identifiers for immune sequencing clone quantification. MiXCR was run by TCRdb on the PCR reads, yielding one entry per CDR3 protein. The sample contains approximately 670,000 distinct CDR3 sequences, about 20% of which appear only once. Material: naive CD8+ T cells from blood, with Jurkat cell RNA spiked in. The subset is: FACS-sorted CD8+CD4-CCR7+CD45RA+ naive T cells. The receptors derive from a human donor in good health. Some libraries in this study had Jurkat cell RNA spiked in.

The chain uses TRBV9 and TRBJ1-1; TRBD1 might be the D (5 bases). The CDR3 runs 14 residues. Trimming took 7 bases from V and 1 from J, leaving 14 bases between them. Germline values: CDR1 SGDLS, CDR2 YYNGEE. Here the CDR3 DNA reads TGTGCCAGCTCCGAGGGGCGTTCGAACACTGAAGCTTTCTTT. Its protein product is CASSEGRSNTEAFF.

A word on this clonotype: Just one base apart from a much larger clone, this may be a read error. Likely a read error: the CDR3 ends without its conserved phenylalanine or tryptophan. J is TRBJ2-2 and V is TRBV20-1; unclear D gene. The CDR3 covers 15 residues. Between the trimmed V and J ends, which lost 1 base and 6 bases, there was a span of 15 bases. Per germline, CDR1 DFQATT and CDR2 SNEGSKA (reference sequence). Here the CDR3 reads CSARVPKVDPGELFS. CDR3 in DNA: TGCAGTGCTAGAGTGCCGAAAGTCGACCCCGGGGAGCTGTTTTCT.